This T cell receptor (beta chain) originates from a study of blood T cell repertoires in COVID-19. Study in general: COVID-19 samples collected from the United States, Italy and Spain covered acute and convalescent phases. The cDNA or gDNA used as material had been derived from T cells, B-cell-depleted T cells, or PBMCs.

The authors' processing: For nucleated cells, counts were estimated from reference gene primer amplification. Repertoires were generated with immunoSEQ multiplex PCR, while TCRdb's copy carries only in-frame clones and drops some. Clonal size and the V and J genes are those of that table, whereas D and trimming came from the DNA. The data show some 27,000 clones, 65% to 70% seen once. This CDR3 comprises 13 residues. V was pared by 4 bases and J by 6 bases, with 13 bases between. The germline V gene encodes CDR1 SGHTA and CDR2 FQGNSA. The rearrangement uses TRBV7-2 and TRBJ2-7, with a tentative D call TRBD2 (6 bases). The receptor was derived from a human donor in a cohort sampled during active COVID-19. Sequenced material: peripheral blood. The DNA of the CDR3 is TGTGCCAGCAGCTCCGGTCAGGGACTCGAGCAGTACTTC. Amino acids: CASSSGQGLEQYF.